One sample yielded the 4 T cell receptor beta chains listed below, sequenced in a study of blood T cell repertoires in COVID-19. The protocol was immunoSEQ multiplex PCR, while the TCRdb copy is restricted to in-frame clones and leaves out a portion. Among 250,000 or so clones listed, about 79% were seen once. Sequencing was carried out using peripheral blood. The receptors were gathered from a man older than 75 with acute or convalescent COVID-19.

V and J are TRBV2 and TRBJ1-2; 8 positions match TRBD1. The germline V gene encodes CDR1 SNHLY and CDR2 FYNNEI. J gave up 0 bases and V 7 bases, and 4 bases lay outside the gene matches. The CDR3 extends over 14 amino acids. The CDR3: CASTGQGPNYGYTF. The CDR3 bases are TGTGCCAGCACCGGACAGGGACCTAACTATGGCTACACCTTC.

The DNA of the CDR3 is TGTGCCAGTAGCCCCTCGGGTGGCAAACGGGGAGATACGCAGTATTTT. Translated, it gives CASSPSGGKRGDTQYF. The chain recombines TRBV19 with TRBJ2-3, with D tentatively TRBD2 (5 bases). V lost 6 bases, J lost 5 bases, and 21 bases lay in between. Germline-derived CDR1 and CDR2 are LNHDA and SQIVND (reference sequence). This CDR3 contains 16 residues.

V usage is TRBV10-1 and J usage is TRBJ1-6, with 10 bases identical to TRBD1. V was clipped by 2 bases and J by 10 bases; unmatched bases: 5. Per the germline V gene, CDR1 is WNHNN and CDR2 is SYGVQD (reference sequence). This CDR3 contains 15 residues. The CDR3 region is CASSEGTGARSPLHF. The CDR3 coding sequence is TGCGCCAGCAGTGAGGGGACAGGGGCTCGCTCACCCCTCCACTTT.

This rearrangement joins TRBV9 to TRBJ2-3, with a tentative D call TRBD2 (6 bases). CDR1 is SGDLS, CDR2 YYNGEE, per germline. The germline V and J ends were trimmed by 0 bases and 2 bases, with 13 bases remaining between them. The CDR3 sequence is 16 residues long. As DNA, the CDR3 is TGTGCCAGCAGCGTAGAGGTGCGGGGTTACACAGATACGCAGTATTTT. Residues: CASSVEVRGYTDTQYF.